This TCR beta chain was observed in a study of Ad26.COV2.S vaccination and SARS-CoV-2 variants. Study context: It was the COV1001 Ad26.COV2.S trial arm that included the donor.

The ends lost 5 bases at V and 3 bases at J; junction bases unmatched: 9. The CDR3 covers 15 residues. Germline assignment: CDR1 SGHVS and CDR2 FNYEAQ. Study findings and constraints: Overall T cell responses may have been underestimated by the analyses of TCR breadth and depth. While placebo recipients had lower spike-specific TCR breadth, vaccine recipients had more.

To note about this clone: Its antigen is still unknown.

Profiled with immunoSEQ multiplex PCR; TCRdb holds only in-frame clones, not every one. This table has 450,000 to 550,000 clones, 80% to 90% appearing once. Stated treatment: about 20 received Ad26.COV2.S at low or high dose, single or two shots; about 5 received placebo; per-sample allocation not given. Day 63 after the first injection of vaccine or placebo was the sampling time. The donor's status was that of an adult aged 18-55 years in Boston. Sequenced material: peripheral blood, taken in a trial of Ad26.COV2.S vaccine versus placebo. J is TRBJ2-5 and V is TRBV7-6; TRBD1 matches at 7 bases. The clonotype originates from a person between 18 and 65 years old who received the Ad26.COV2.S COVID-19 vaccine or a placebo. Written as DNA, the CDR3 is TGTGCCAGCAGCCCATGGGACAGACAAAAAGAGACCCAGTACTTC. It specifies CASSPWDRQKETQYF.